Each of the 26 T cell receptor beta chains below was sequenced from the same sample in a study of radiotherapy plus CTLA-4 blockade in lung cancer. Sequencing was performed with immunoSEQ multiplex PCR; in TCRdb, only in-frame clones are kept and a portion is missing. The table records some 110,000 clones, about four fifths of them present only once. The specimen comprised peripheral blood, sampled from a patient treated with radiotherapy plus ipilimumab. The receptor set was obtained from a human donor with non-small cell lung cancer who had a partial response to radiotherapy plus ipilimumab.

This clone was seen a single time. The J gene is TRBJ1-2, the V gene TRBV4-1; D is ambiguous. The ends were cut back, 1 base at V and 2 bases at J, with 11 bases in the middle. This CDR3 is built from 15 residues. CDR1 MGHRA and CDR2 YSYEKL come from the germline V gene. CDR3 sequence (DNA): TGCGCCAGCAGCCAAGGGGCAGTTAAAAACTATGGCTACACCTTC. It codes for CASSQGAVKNYGYTF.

The chain has TRBV19 and TRBJ2-7; D possibly corresponds to TRBD1 (6 bases). The germline V and J ends were trimmed by 3 bases and 2 bases, with 11 bases remaining between them. CDR3 length equals 14 residues. Germline CDR1 reads LNHDA; CDR2 reads SQIVND (reference sequence). CDR3 in amino acids: CASSIVDSPYEQYF. For the CDR3, the DNA is TGTGCCAGTAGTATCGTGGACAGTCCCTACGAGCAGTACTTC.

The CDR3 sequence: CASREAGDNYGYTF. CDR3 DNA: TGTGCCAGCAGGGAGGCAGGAGATAACTATGGCTACACCTTC. This sequence joins TRBV6-5 and TRBJ1-2; D not certain. CDR3 length: 14 amino acids. V was cut by 6 bases and J by 1 base, with 12 bases left in between. In germline, CDR1 is MNHEY, CDR2 SVGAGI.

This rearrangement joins TRBV7-9 to TRBJ1-2; the match to TRBD1 covers 7 bases. Germline V gives CDR1 SEHNR, CDR2 FQNEAQ (reference sequence). The J segment lost 7 bases and the V segment lost 2 bases, leaving 4 bases of the junction unmatched. CDR3 length equals 13 residues. CDR3 amino acids: CASSLQGVGGYTF. In DNA form, the CDR3 reads TGTGCCAGCAGCTTACAGGGGGTCGGTGGCTACACCTTC.

The CDR3 DNA is TGTGCCAGCAGTTTACCTTCCTTCGGGGTAGACAATCAGCCCCAGCATTTT. Its translation is CASSLPSFGVDNQPQHF. The chain couples TRBV28 to TRBJ1-5; unclear D gene. Germline loops: CDR1 MDHEN, CDR2 SYDVKM. The CDR3 totals 17 residues. The V gene lost 2 bases and the J gene lost 3 bases, with 17 bases spanning the gap.

The chain couples TRBV23-1 to TRBJ2-7; TRBD1 matches 7 bases. TRBV23-1 is placed among ORFs of uncertain function. The junction had 9 bases not matched to a gene; V was cut back by 1 base and J by 0 bases. The CDR3 is 17 amino acids. The CDR3 region has the DNA TGCGCCAGCAGTCAATGGAAGGGCAGGGGGAGCTCCTACGAGCAGTACTTC. This sequence encodes CASSQWKGRGSSYEQYF.

The V gene is TRBV15, the J gene TRBJ1-2, with TRBD1 matching over 7 bases. CDR3 length: 15 amino acids. The germline V gene encodes CDR1 LNHNV and CDR2 YYDKDF (reference sequence). Germline trimming cut 3 bases from V and 0 bases from J; bases unmatched to any gene: 4. For the CDR3, the DNA is TGTGCCACCAGCAGTACAGGGGCCGCTAACTATGGCTACACCTTC. It encodes CATSSTGAANYGYTF.

The chain recombines TRBV28 with TRBJ2-2, with D possibly matching TRBD1 (6 bases). V was shortened by 6 bases and J by 1 base, with 9 bases between the two germline ends. The CDR3 is made up of 14 amino acids. The germline V gene has CDR1 MDHEN and CDR2 SYDVKM. Here the CDR3 DNA reads TGTGCCAGCAGGGTAGGGGGGAACACCGGGGAGCTGTTTTTT. It encodes CASRVGGNTGELFF.

The chain is built from TRBV6-1 and TRBJ1-5; D may be TRBD1 (5 bases). CDR3 length: 13 amino acids. Germline assignment: CDR1 MNHNS and CDR2 SASEGT. The V gene lost 8 bases and the J gene lost 6 bases, with 14 bases spanning the gap. The CDR3 sequence is CASGSGIAQPQHF. The CDR3 DNA reads TGTGCCAGCGGATCAGGGATAGCTCAGCCCCAGCATTTT.

This chain connects TRBV5-6 to TRBJ2-7; 10 nucleotides match TRBD2. The last part of the DNA fits TRBJ2-1 better; the J call may be wrong. Germline V gene lookup returns CDR1 SGHDT and CDR2 YYEEEE. This CDR3 spans 18 amino acids. CDR3 in amino acids: CASSFGVTSGNSYNEQFF. In nucleotides, the CDR3 is TGTGCCAGCAGCTTTGGCGTAACTAGCGGGAACTCCTACAATGAGCAGTTCTTC.

The rearrangement uses TRBV19 and TRBJ1-5, with D possibly matching TRBD1 (6 bases). Germline CDR1 reads LNHDA; CDR2 reads SQIVND (reference sequence). The CDR3 length is 14 residues. Between the trimmed V and J ends, which lost 5 bases and 5 bases, there was a span of 13 bases. The CDR3 nucleotides read TGTGCCAGTAGTTTGGACAGTTCCTATCAGCCCCAGCATTTT. This translates into CASSLDSSYQPQHF.

The CDR3 DNA follows: TGTGCCAGCAGCTCTGGGACAGGGGATAACTATGGCTACACCTTC. Protein product: CASSSGTGDNYGYTF. The chain couples TRBV9 to TRBJ1-2, with TRBD1 identical over 10 bases. Trimming removed 4 bases from V and 1 base from J; junction bases left unmatched: 4. From germline, CDR1 is SGDLS and CDR2 YYNGEE. The CDR3 is 15 amino acids.

This chain connects TRBV7-2 to TRBJ2-3; TRBD2 matches at 11 bases. CDR1 and CDR2 from the germline V gene are SGHTA and FQGNSA. The ends lost 2 bases at V and 0 bases at J; junction bases unmatched: 1. This CDR3 region has 16 residues. DNA of the CDR3: TGTGCCAGCAGCTTATTAGCGGGAGGGAGCACAGATACGCAGTATTTT. It encodes CASSLLAGGSTDTQYF.

The V call is TRBV28, the J call TRBJ1-2; 7 bases are shared with TRBD1. In germline, CDR1 is MDHEN, CDR2 SYDVKM. V dropped 5 bases and J dropped 3; count of bases not matched to a gene: 12. The CDR3 extends over 16 amino acids. The CDR3 nucleotides read TGTGCCAGCAGTGGCCTCAACAGGGGAGAGGACTATGGCTACACCTTC. Translated: CASSGLNRGEDYGYTF.

The chain combines TRBV7-2 with TRBJ1-2; TRBD1 matches 7 bases. The CDR3 runs to 17 residues. Germline values: CDR1 SGHTA, CDR2 FQGNSA. The junction had 9 bases not matched to a gene; V was cut back by 1 base and J by 1 base. DNA for the CDR3: TGTGCCAGCAGCTTAGTCCCCAGGGGGAGAAGTAACTATGGCTACACCTTC. Translated: CASSLVPRGRSNYGYTF.

This clone was recorded a few times. This chain links TRBV20-1 with TRBJ1-2, with 7 bases identical to TRBD1. Germline CDR1 is DFQATT and CDR2 is SNEGSKA (reference sequence). CDR3 length: 11 amino acids. The V segment lost 5 bases and the J segment 7 bases; nucleotides outside the gene matches: 4. CDR3 DNA: TGCAGTGCTGTACCAGGGGGTGGCTACACCTTC. Translating it yields CSAVPGGGYTF.

The chain has TRBV30 and TRBJ2-7; TRBD1 might be the D (6 bases). There are 13 residues in the CDR3. CDR1 GTSNPN and CDR2 SVGIG come from the germline V gene (reference sequence). With 6 bases removed from V and 3 bases from J, the gap between germline ends came to 15 bases. As DNA, the CDR3 is TGTGCCTGTCTCGACAGGACTTTCTACGAGCAGTACTTC. This sequence encodes CACLDRTFYEQYF. Looking up the rest from reference TRBV30 and TRBJ2-7 gives the full variable domain: SQTIHQWPATLVQPVGSPLSLECTVEGTSNPNLYWYRQAAGRGLQLLFYSVGIGQISSEVPQNLSASRPQDRQFILSSKKLLLSDSGFYLCACLDRTFYEQYFGPGTRLTVT.

V is TRBV5-1 and J is TRBJ2-7; perhaps TRBD1 as D (7 bases). CDR1 is SGHRS and CDR2 is YFSETQ in the germline V gene. Trimming removed 4 bases at V and 3 bases at J, with 11 bases between. The CDR3 runs 13 residues. The DNA for the CDR3 is TGCGCCAGCAGCGCGGGGACAGTCTACGAGCAGTACTTC. Its translation is CASSAGTVYEQYF.

The J gene is TRBJ2-2, the V gene TRBV4-1; D uncertain. Trimming took off 0 bases at V and 4 bases at J, with 15 bases between the two ends. CDR1 and CDR2 from the germline V gene are MGHRA and YSYEKL. The length of the CDR3 is 17 residues. The CDR3 loop is CASSQEAVAVSTGELFF. The CDR3 DNA is TGCGCCAGCAGCCAAGAGGCGGTGGCGGTAAGCACCGGGGAGCTGTTTTTT.

The CDR3 coding sequence is TGTGCCAGCAGCCTGGCAGGGTCGGGAAACACCATATATTTT. Translating it yields CASSLAGSGNTIYF. This chain uses TRBV7-6 with TRBJ1-3, with D possibly being TRBD1 (5 bases). CDR3 length: 14 residues. Germline CDR1 is SGHVS and CDR2 is FNYEAQ. Trimming pared 5 bases from V and 4 bases from J, leaving 12 bases between.

This chain connects TRBV7-2 to TRBJ2-3; tentative D call: TRBD2 (6 bases). Looked up from germline, CDR1 is SGHTA and CDR2 is FQGNSA. Trimming pared 1 base from V and 5 bases from J, leaving 13 bases between. The length of the CDR3 is 15 residues. The CDR3 DNA sequence: TGTGCCAGCAGCTTAGACGGGAGAAAAATAGATACGCAGTATTTT. It codes for CASSLDGRKIDTQYF.

The chain recombines TRBV27 with TRBJ2-7, with 10 bases aligning to TRBD1. V shed 6 bases and J 2 bases; nucleotides not matched to a gene: 10. CDR1 MNHEY and CDR2 SMNVEV come from the germline V gene (reference sequence). The CDR3 consists of 16 residues. CDR3 region: CASRKVMGQGPYEQYF. CDR3 coding DNA: TGTGCCAGCAGGAAGGTAATGGGACAGGGGCCCTACGAGCAGTACTTC.

The chain joins TRBV28 to TRBJ2-5, with D possibly matching TRBD1 (7 bases). CDR1 MDHEN and CDR2 SYDVKM come from the germline V gene. V shed 7 bases and J shed 5 bases, with 20 bases lying between them. The CDR3 is 15 residues long. The CDR3 DNA is TGTGCCAGCAACCCTGGGATGACAGGGAGGGAGACCCAGTACTTC. Its translation is CASNPGMTGRETQYF.

The chain links TRBV9 to TRBJ1-1, with D uncertain. V gave up 0 bases and J gave up 12 bases, with 18 bases separating them. This CDR3 region has 14 residues. Germline V lookup: CDR1 SGDLS, CDR2 YYNGEE. The CDR3 loop is CASSVEMSARVSFF. The DNA for the CDR3 is TGTGCCAGCAGCGTAGAAATGTCGGCGAGGGTATCTTTCTTT.

The chain employs TRBV7-2 and TRBJ2-7, with D possibly matching TRBD1 (5 bases). The germline gives CDR1 SGHTA, CDR2 FQGNSA. This CDR3 comprises 14 residues. Trimming shortened V by 5 bases and J by 2 bases, and 13 bases separated the two germline ends. The CDR3 DNA sequence: TGTGCCAGCAGCGCAGGGCCCCAAACCTACGAGCAGTACGTC. Protein product: CASSAGPQTYEQYV.

This chain connects TRBV4-1 to TRBJ2-1, with D perhaps TRBD2 (6 bases). Germline lookup yields CDR1 MGHRA and CDR2 YSYEKL. V dropped 4 bases and J dropped 3 bases, with 13 bases sitting between them. This CDR3 comprises 15 residues. CDR3 sequence reads: CASSRRETVYNEQFF. The CDR3 region has the DNA TGCGCCAGCAGCCGCCGGGAGACCGTCTACAATGAGCAGTTCTTC.